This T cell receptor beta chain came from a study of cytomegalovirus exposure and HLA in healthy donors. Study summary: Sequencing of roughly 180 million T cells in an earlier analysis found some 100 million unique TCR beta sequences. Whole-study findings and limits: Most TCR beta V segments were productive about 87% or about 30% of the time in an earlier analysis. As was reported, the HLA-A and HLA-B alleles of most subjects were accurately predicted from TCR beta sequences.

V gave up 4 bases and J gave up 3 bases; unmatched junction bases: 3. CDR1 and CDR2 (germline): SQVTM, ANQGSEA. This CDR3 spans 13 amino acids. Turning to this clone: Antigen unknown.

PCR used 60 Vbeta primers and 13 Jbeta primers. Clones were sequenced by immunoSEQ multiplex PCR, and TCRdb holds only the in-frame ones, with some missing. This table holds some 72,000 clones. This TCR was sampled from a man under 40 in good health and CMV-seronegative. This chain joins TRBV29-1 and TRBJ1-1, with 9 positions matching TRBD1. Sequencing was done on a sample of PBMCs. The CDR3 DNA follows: TGCAGCGTTGGAAGGACAGGGGACACTGAAGCTTTCTTT. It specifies CSVGRTGDTEAFF.